Listed here are 23 T cell receptor beta chains from one sample, sequenced in a study of chemoradiotherapy in HPV16-positive cancers. The repertoire was sequenced with immunoSEQ multiplex PCR; TCRdb's copy has only in-frame clones and lacks some. The sample includes about 3,200 clones, approximately 90% of them seen just once. Material: blood, obtained from a patient who underwent chemoradiotherapy. The source of these receptors is a human donor with HPV-associated anogenital cancer.

V and J are TRBV7-9 and TRBJ1-1; 8 bases fit TRBD1. The CDR3 sequence is 16 residues long. Germline CDR1 is SEHNR and CDR2 is FQNEAQ (reference sequence). The ends lost 2 bases at V and 3 bases at J; junction bases unmatched: 8. The CDR3, as DNA: TGTGCCAGCAGCTTAATAGGAGGGACAGGATACACTGAAGCTTTCTTT. Translated: CASSLIGGTGYTEAFF.

This chain uses TRBV6-5 with TRBJ2-7, with D uncertain. CDR1 is MNHEY and CDR2 is SVGAGI in the germline V gene. Trimming left V 0 bases short and J 0 bases short, with 3 bases between. This CDR3 has 13 residues. CDR3 sequence reads: CASSYSDSYEQYF. The DNA for the CDR3 is TGTGCCAGCAGTTACTCGGACTCCTACGAGCAGTACTTC.

V gene TRBV2 combines with J gene TRBJ2-7, with TRBD1 matching 7 bases. J gave up 6 bases and V 6 bases, and 5 bases lay outside the gene matches. From germline, CDR1 is SNHLY and CDR2 FYNNEI. This CDR3 comprises 12 residues. CDR3 amino acids: CASRDGTVEQYF. The CDR3 DNA is TGTGCCAGCAGGGACGGGACAGTCGAGCAGTACTTC. The full variable domain, completed using reference TRBV2 and TRBJ2-7, is EPEVTQTPSHQVTQMGQEVILRCVPISNHLYFYWYRQILGQKVEFLVSFYNNEISEKSEIFDDQFSVERPDGSNFTLKIRSTKLEDSAMYFCASRDGTVEQYFGPGTRLTVT.

The chain uses TRBV6-5 and TRBJ2-5; 7 bases are shared with TRBD2. V lost 6 bases and J lost 3; bases outside the gene matches: 7. The germline CDR1 and CDR2 sequences are MNHEY and SVGAGI. This CDR3 is 14 amino acids long. CDR3 residues: CASRGGWAEETQYF. CDR3 coding DNA: TGTGCCAGCAGGGGGGGGTGGGCAGAAGAGACCCAGTACTTC.

The chain is built from TRBV4-3 and TRBJ2-2; 7 nucleotides line up with TRBD1. V was pared by 2 bases and J by 9 bases, with 3 bases of the junction left unmatched. Germline-derived CDR1 and CDR2 are LGHNA and YSLEER. CDR3 size: 13 residues. CDR3 DNA: TGCGCCAGCAGCCAACGGACAGGTCGGGAGCTGTTTTTT. As protein: CASSQRTGRELFF.

The J gene is TRBJ1-1, the V gene TRBV7-3; 9 nucleotides line up with TRBD1. The V segment lost 6 bases and the J segment 6 bases; nucleotides outside the gene matches: 8. CDR1 SGHTA and CDR2 FQGTGA come from the germline V gene. This CDR3 comprises 14 residues. The CDR3 DNA follows: TGTGCCAGCAGGTACCGGGACAGGGACCCTGAAGCTTTCTTT. Protein: CASRYRDRDPEAFF. The full variable domain, in which reference TRBV7-3 and TRBJ1-1 provide the parts outside the CDR3, is GAGVSQTPSNKVTEKGKYVELRCDPISGHTALYWYRQSLGQGPEFLIYFQGTGAADDSGLPNDRFFAVRPEGSVSTLKIQRTERGDSAVYLCASRYRDRDPEAFFGQGTRLTVV.

The gene calls are TRBV6-5 and TRBJ2-5, with D perhaps TRBD1 or TRBD2 (6 bases each). The CDR3 consists of 13 residues. Germline V gives CDR1 MNHEY, CDR2 SVGAGI. The ends were cut back, 6 bases at V and 4 bases at J, with 12 bases in the middle. CDR3 residues: CASRGGSSETQYF. The CDR3 nucleotides are TGTGCCAGCAGGGGGGGCTCGTCAGAGACCCAGTACTTC.

This chain joins TRBV9 and TRBJ1-2; D unresolved. This CDR3 has 16 amino acids. From germline, CDR1 is SGDLS and CDR2 YYNGEE. V lost 0 bases and J 5 bases, leaving 17 bases between the germline ends. CDR3 region: CASSVGQEAGRYGYTF. The CDR3, as DNA: TGTGCCAGCAGCGTAGGCCAAGAGGCAGGCAGATATGGCTACACCTTC.

This chain's CDR3 is CASSLPSGLGLETQYF. The CDR3 DNA is TGTGCCAGCAGTCTCCCCTCCGGACTGGGATTAGAGACCCAGTACTTC. The chain carries TRBV28 and TRBJ2-5; D possibly corresponds to TRBD2 (5 bases). Germline CDR1 and CDR2: MDHEN and SYDVKM. The CDR3 covers 16 residues. Trimming took 5 bases from V and 4 from J, leaving 20 bases between them.

This chain connects TRBV13 to TRBJ2-2; TRBD2 matches 8 bases. The CDR3 length is 16 residues. With 0 bases clipped from V and 6 bases from J, the junction kept 6 bases outside the gene matches. CDR1 and CDR2 from the germline V gene are PRHDT and FYEKMQ (reference sequence). CDR3 DNA: TGTGCCAGCAGCTTAGGTTCCGCGGGGGGTTCCGGGGAGCTGTTTTTT. It codes for CASSLGSAGGSGELFF.

The J gene is TRBJ2-2, the V gene TRBV28; TRBD1 is a possible D gene (5 bases). The CDR3 totals 15 residues. The germline V gene has CDR1 MDHEN and CDR2 SYDVKM. Trimming left V 5 bases short and J 5 bases short, with 15 bases between. Here the CDR3 reads CASSRSGSKTGELFF. The CDR3 coding sequence is TGTGCCAGCAGTCGCTCAGGGTCTAAAACCGGGGAGCTGTTTTTT.

The chain carries TRBV7-8 and TRBJ2-6; no firm D call. This CDR3 spans 18 amino acids. Trimming took 5 bases from V and 0 from J, leaving 17 bases between them. Germline V gives CDR1 SGHVS, CDR2 FQNEAQ. Here the CDR3 reads CASSVEVSLTSGANVLTF. The CDR3 DNA reads TGTGCCAGCAGCGTAGAGGTTTCCCTCACCTCTGGGGCCAACGTCCTGACTTTC.

The V call is TRBV18, the J call TRBJ1-3; 7 positions match TRBD1. V was pared by 1 base and J by 0 bases, with 0 bases of the junction left unmatched. This CDR3 region has 15 residues. CDR1 is KGHSH, CDR2 LQKENI, per germline. The CDR3 is CASSPRDSSGNTIYF. The DNA for the CDR3 is TGTGCCAGCTCACCACGGGACAGCTCTGGAAACACCATATATTTT. The full variable domain, with the rest looked up from reference TRBV18 and TRBJ1-3, is NAGVMQNPRHLVRRRGQEARLRCSPMKGHSHVYWYRQLPEEGLKFMVYLQKENIIDESGMPKERFSAEFPKEGPSILRIQQVVRGDSAAYFCASSPRDSSGNTIYFGEGSWLTVV.

This clone has just one count. The DNA for the CDR3 is TGTGCCAGCAGGGGTGTAGGGGGTGAAAAACTGTTTTTT. Its protein is CASRGVGGEKLFF. This sequence joins TRBV2 and TRBJ1-4, with a tentative D call TRBD1 (6 bases). With 6 bases removed from V and 7 bases from J, the gap between germline ends came to 12 bases. Per the germline V gene, CDR1 is SNHLY and CDR2 is FYNNEI. This CDR3 contains 13 residues.

The rearrangement links TRBV11-1 to TRBJ2-3; D tentatively reads TRBD1 or TRBD2 (6 bases each). The V end was cut by 2 bases, the J end by 2 bases, with 11 bases between. This CDR3 comprises 15 residues. Germline lookup yields CDR1 SGHAT and CDR2 FQDESV (reference sequence). The DNA for the CDR3 is TGTGCCAGCAGCTTAAGAGGGGGGCCCACAGATACGCAGTATTTT. This sequence encodes CASSLRGGPTDTQYF.

The chain links TRBV6-4 to TRBJ2-3; unclear D gene. Germline V CDR1 and CDR2: MRHNA, SNTAGT. The CDR3 covers 17 residues. Trimming removed 4 bases at V and 2 bases at J, with 19 bases between. This CDR3 is CASSVLTTRGNTDTQYF. CDR3 nucleotide sequence: TGTGCCAGCAGTGTCCTTACGACTCGAGGCAACACAGATACGCAGTATTTT.

This chain links TRBV9 with TRBJ1-1; D unclear. Germline V CDR1 and CDR2: SGDLS, YYNGEE. Trimming removed 3 bases at V and 4 bases at J, with 16 bases between. This CDR3 has 15 residues. CDR3 loop: CASSGEPAVGTEAFF. The CDR3 DNA reads TGTGCCAGCAGCGGAGAGCCGGCAGTCGGCACTGAAGCTTTCTTT.

The chain links TRBV27 to TRBJ1-5; 7 nucleotides align to TRBD1. In germline, CDR1 is MNHEY, CDR2 SMNVEV (reference sequence). The CDR3 length is 14 residues. The ends lost 4 bases at V and 6 bases at J; junction bases unmatched: 6. CDR3 loop: CASSSRQGLQPQHF. Here the CDR3 DNA reads TGTGCCAGCAGTTCCCGACAGGGACTTCAGCCCCAGCATTTT.

The chain uses TRBV18 and TRBJ1-1; TRBD1 matches 7 bases. Germline CDR1 KGHSH, CDR2 LQKENI. V lost 6 bases to trimming and J lost 3 bases; unmatched junction nucleotides: 4. The CDR3 consists of 13 residues. CDR3: CASSRDRDTEAFF. The CDR3 region has the DNA TGTGCCAGCTCTAGGGACAGAGACACTGAAGCTTTCTTT.

V is TRBV4-2 and J is TRBJ2-2; 9 bases map to TRBD1. The CDR3 is 16 residues long. Per the germline V gene, CDR1 is LGHNA and CDR2 is YNFKEQ. V lost 3 bases and J lost 8; bases outside the gene matches: 10. The DNA of the CDR3 is TGTGCCAGCAGCCAGGGACAGGGTGTTTTCGGAGGGGAGCTGTTTTTT. Translated, it gives CASSQGQGVFGGELFF.

The chain carries TRBV9 and TRBJ1-5, with D perhaps matching TRBD1 (6 bases). Germline CDR1 SGDLS, CDR2 YYNGEE. V was shortened by 4 bases and J by 2 bases, with 16 bases between the two germline ends. The CDR3 is 16 amino acids. The CDR3 DNA sequence: TGTGCCAGCAGCTCCGGGGGGGCCGGTGGCAATCAGCCCCAGCATTTT. This translates into CASSSGGAGGNQPQHF. The entire variable domain, with the rest obtained from reference TRBV9 and TRBJ1-5, is as follows: DSGVTQTPKHLITATGQRVTLRCSPRSGDLSVYWYQQSLDQGLQFLIQYYNGEERAKGNILERFSAQQFPDLHSELNLSSLELGDSALYFCASSSGGAGGNQPQHFGDGTRLSIL.

The V and J genes are TRBV19 and TRBJ1-3; 8 bases match TRBD1. V was clipped by 4 bases and J by 0 bases; unmatched bases: 5. From germline, CDR1 is LNHDA and CDR2 SQIVND (reference sequence). The length of the CDR3 is 16 residues. The CDR3 region is CASSRTTGGSGNTIYF. The CDR3 nucleotides are TGTGCCAGTAGTAGGACCACAGGGGGCTCTGGAAACACCATATATTTT.

CDR3 sequence reads: CASRKGRQETQYF. In nucleotides, the CDR3 is TGTGCCAGCAGGAAAGGGCGTCAAGAGACCCAGTACTTC. The chain couples TRBV2 to TRBJ2-5, with D unclear. V lost 6 bases, J lost 2 bases, and 10 bases lay in between. CDR1 is SNHLY and CDR2 is FYNNEI in the germline V gene. This CDR3 has 13 amino acids.